One and the same sample provided the 26 T cell receptor beta chains below, sequenced in a study of regulatory T cells in long-lasting Graves disease. TCR beta libraries were built with iRepertoire HTBI primers and Arm-PCR of CDR3 regions. TCRdb used MiXCR to reprocess the multiplex PCR reads, holding one entry per CDR3 protein. The repertoire holds 390,000 or so distinct CDR3 sequences, roughly 24% seen once, with about 27% in the top ten. Described time point: persistent/refractory GD, antithyroid drugs over 5 years with positive TRAb. Construction of the TCR library relied on RNA isolated from PBMCs. Specimen: peripheral blood mononuclear cells (PBMCs), collected when the disease was refractory, from a patient treated with antithyroid drugs. The receptors shown here come from a woman in her thirties or forties with Graves disease.

Many counts were recorded for this clonotype. The chain joins TRBV12-3 or TRBV12-4 to TRBJ1-3; a weak D match, TRBD1 (6 bases). CDR3 length equals 16 residues. The V and J ends lost 6 bases and 0 bases respectively, with 15 bases between them. Here the CDR3 reads CASRRNRASSGNTIYF. CDR3 nucleotides: TGTGCCAGCAGAAGAAACAGGGCTTCCTCTGGAAACACCATATATTTT.

At least ten counts were recorded for this clonotype. The DNA is omitted, as the CDR3 cannot be located on it reliably, and the CDR3 follows TCRdb's listing. The V and J genes are TRBV6-1 and TRBJ1-4; the D call in the table, TRBD1, was not verified against the DNA. Germline CDR1 reads MNHNS; CDR2 reads SASEGT. The CDR3 contains 15 residues when both ends are counted. Here the CDR3 reads CASSSGTGPNEKLFF.

In this sample, this clonotype turned up many times. This chain joins TRBV2 and TRBJ1-2; a possible D gene is TRBD1 (5 bases). Per the germline V gene, CDR1 is SNHLY and CDR2 is FYNNEI. The V end lost 0 bases, the J end lost 6 bases, and 20 bases lay between the germline ends. The CDR3 totals 17 residues. CDR3 region: CASSEAGMAGTEDGYTF. DNA for the CDR3: TGTGCCAGCAGTGAAGCAGGAATGGCCGGGACGGAGGATGGCTACACCTTC.

The rearrangement links TRBV7-9 to TRBJ2-2; tentatively, D is TRBD2 (5 bases). CDR1 is SEHNR and CDR2 is FQNEAQ in the germline V gene (reference sequence). V lost 3 bases and J lost 5, with 10 bases in between. There are 14 residues in the CDR3. CDR3 sequence: CASSLAGTTGELFF. Here the CDR3 DNA reads TGTGCCAGCAGCTTGGCGGGCACGACCGGGGAGCTGTTTTTT.

This rearrangement joins TRBV12-3 or TRBV12-4 to TRBJ2-6, with 7 positions matching TRBD1. This CDR3 has 17 residues. The V and J ends lost 4 bases and 2 bases, in that order; junction bases with no gene match: 8. CDR3 sequence reads: CASSSGQKGAGANVLTF. CDR3 bases: TGTGCCAGCAGTTCGGGACAGAAGGGTGCTGGGGCCAACGTCCTGACTTTC.

This clonotype appeared a few times. The chain carries TRBV7-8 and TRBJ2-7; D not resolved. The germline CDR1 and CDR2 sequences are SGHVS and FQNEAQ. The CDR3 is 16 residues long. The germline V and J ends were trimmed by 5 bases and 4 bases, with 21 bases remaining between them. The CDR3: CASSREVGSHPYEQYF. The DNA for the CDR3 is TGTGCCAGCAGCCGAGAGGTGGGGTCTCATCCTTACGAGCAGTACTTC.

As regards this clonotype: Relative to the germline gene, one junction end is altered; a read error may explain this. V and J are TRBV27 and TRBJ2-7; 12 bases match TRBD2. The germline V gene encodes CDR1 MNHEY and CDR2 SMNVEV (reference sequence). The CDR3 length is 14 residues. The CDR3 DNA reads TGTGCCAGCGGACTAGCGGGGTCCTCCTACGAGCGGTACTTC. This sequence encodes CASGLAGSSYERYF.

V gene TRBV27 combines with J gene TRBJ1-5, with D perhaps matching TRBD1 (5 bases). Germline-derived CDR1 and CDR2 are MNHEY and SMNVEV (reference sequence). Trimming stripped 10 bases from V and 5 bases from J, with 18 bases between. This CDR3 is built from 14 residues. CDR3 in DNA: TGTGCCACCAGGGAGAGGGGATGGGATCAGCCCCAGCATTTT. Translating gives CATRERGWDQPQHF.

The gene calls are TRBV6-2 or TRBV6-3 and TRBJ2-7, with 8 bases matching TRBD2. Trimming at V came to 0 bases and at J to 2 bases, leaving 12 bases not matched to a gene. This CDR3 is built from 18 residues. Germline CDR1 reads MNHEY; CDR2 reads SVGEGT. CDR3 loop: CASSYSMVERELPYEQYF. The CDR3 DNA follows: TGTGCCAGCAGTTACTCGATGGTTGAGCGGGAGCTTCCCTACGAGCAGTACTTC.

There are many counts of this clonotype. The chain links TRBV28 to TRBJ2-5; TRBD2 is a possible D gene (5 bases). Trimming removed 4 bases from V and 1 base from J, with 19 bases in between. Per the germline V gene, CDR1 is MDHEN and CDR2 is SYDVKM. CDR3 length: 17 amino acids. This CDR3 is CASSSPVLRALQETQYF. CDR3 nucleotides: TGTGCCAGCAGTTCCCCGGTATTGAGGGCCCTCCAAGAGACCCAGTACTTC.

This clonotype has at least ten counts. The CDR3 protein is CASSSLSGSGLYEQYF. The CDR3 DNA follows: TGTGCCAGCAGTTCCCTTAGCGGGTCCGGCCTCTACGAGCAGTACTTC. The rearrangement joins TRBV28 to TRBJ2-7; TRBD2 matches at 7 bases. V shed 4 bases and J 3 bases; nucleotides not matched to a gene: 12. The V gene's germline CDR1 is MDHEN and CDR2 SYDVKM. CDR3 size: 16 residues. Full variable domain (remainder filled in from reference TRBV28 and TRBJ2-7): DVKVTQSSRYLVKRTGEKVFLECVQDMDHENMFWYRQDPGLGLRLIYFSYDVKMKEKGDIPEGYSVSREKKERFSLILESASTNQTSMYLCASSSLSGSGLYEQYFGPGTRLTVT.

This sequence joins TRBV5-1 and TRBJ1-1; 8 bases fit TRBD1. CDR1 and CDR2 (germline): SGHRS, YFSETQ. This CDR3 spans 13 amino acids. Germline trimming cut 7 bases from V and 5 bases from J; bases unmatched to any gene: 7. The CDR3 sequence is CASGGQGFTEAFF. Here the CDR3 DNA reads TGCGCCAGCGGCGGACAGGGATTTACTGAAGCTTTCTTT.

This clonotype has a count of ten or more. The rearrangement uses TRBV28 and TRBJ2-7, with a weak D call TRBD2 (7 bases). The length of the CDR3 is 16 residues. With 6 bases removed from V and 0 bases from J, the gap between germline ends came to 18 bases. Germline lookup yields CDR1 MDHEN and CDR2 SYDVKM. The CDR3 loop reads CASRSAGAGSSYEQYF. The CDR3 region has the DNA TGTGCCAGCAGGTCCGCGGGGGCGGGGAGCTCCTACGAGCAGTACTTC. Full variable domain (remainder filled in from reference TRBV28 and TRBJ2-7): DVKVTQSSRYLVKRTGEKVFLECVQDMDHENMFWYRQDPGLGLRLIYFSYDVKMKEKGDIPEGYSVSREKKERFSLILESASTNQTSMYLCASRSAGAGSSYEQYFGPGTRLTVT.

This clonotype was recorded a few times. V gene TRBV30 combines with J gene TRBJ1-1; 7 bases are shared with TRBD1. Germline V gene lookup returns CDR1 GTSNPN and CDR2 SVGIG (reference sequence). CDR3 length: 13 amino acids. V lost 5 bases and J lost 0; bases outside the gene matches: 3. CDR3 nucleotide sequence: TGTGCCTGGGCGACAGGGCTGAACACTGAAGCTTTCTTT. Its translation is CAWATGLNTEAFF. The full variable domain, completed using reference TRBV30 and TRBJ1-1, is SQTIHQWPATLVQPVGSPLSLECTVEGTSNPNLYWYRQAAGRGLQLLFYSVGIGQISSEVPQNLSASRPQDRQFILSSKKLLLSDSGFYLCAWATGLNTEAFFGQGTRLTVV.

CDR3 loop: CASSYPTSGRSVWYEQYF. CDR3 nucleotides: TGTGCCAGCAGTTACCCGACTAGCGGGAGATCTGTGTGGTACGAGCAGTACTTC. The chain uses TRBV6-5 and TRBJ2-7, with 12 bases matching TRBD2. This CDR3 region has 18 residues. With 2 bases clipped from V and 4 bases from J, the junction kept 12 bases outside the gene matches. From germline, CDR1 is MNHEY and CDR2 SVGAGI.

Only one count was recorded for this clonotype. This rearrangement joins TRBV7-8 to TRBJ1-5, with TRBD1 matching over 7 bases. The CDR3 runs 16 residues. In germline, CDR1 is SGHVS, CDR2 FQNEAQ. The J segment lost 3 bases and the V segment lost 1 base, leaving 6 bases of the junction unmatched. The CDR3 nucleotides are TGTGCCAGCAGCTTAGTATTTGGACAGGTCAATCAGCCCCAGCATTTT. Protein: CASSLVFGQVNQPQHF.

This clonotype was seen repeatedly, ten times or more. Written as DNA, the CDR3 is TGTGCCAGCAGTTTTGCGGACAGGGATAATTCACCCCTCCACTTT. Translated, it gives CASSFADRDNSPLHF. This sequence joins TRBV28 and TRBJ1-6; TRBD1 matches 8 bases. Germline V gene data show CDR1 as MDHEN and CDR2 as SYDVKM. The CDR3 length is 15 residues. The J segment lost 5 bases and the V segment lost 3 bases, leaving 3 bases of the junction unmatched.

To note about this clonotype: Given a much more abundant clone one base away, this may be a read error. The chain joins TRBV11-2 to TRBJ1-4; perhaps TRBD1 as D (6 bases). Germline-derived CDR1 and CDR2 are SGHAT and FQNNGV. CDR3 length: 14 amino acids. V was shortened by 4 bases and J by 1 base, with 7 bases between the two germline ends. The CDR3 reads CASSSRGTNEKLFF. As DNA, the CDR3 is TGTGCCAGCAGCTCCAGGGGAACTAATGAAAAACTGTTTTTT.

This clonotype was recorded a few times. The rearrangement joins TRBV9 to TRBJ2-4; no clear D gene. The CDR3 loop spans 17 amino acids. The V gene's germline CDR1 is SGDLS and CDR2 YYNGEE. V lost 3 bases and J 2 bases, leaving 18 bases between the germline ends. CDR3 protein: CASSGPPFGLSKNIQYF. The CDR3, as DNA: TGTGCCAGCAGCGGACCCCCCTTTGGCCTTTCCAAAAACATTCAGTACTTC.

The gene calls are TRBV2 and TRBJ2-1; D is undetermined. Deletions cut 5 bases from V and 2 bases from J, with 16 bases between. Germline V lookup: CDR1 SNHLY, CDR2 FYNNEI. This CDR3 has 16 amino acids. This CDR3 is CASSTRSIRAYNEQFF. Written as DNA, the CDR3 is TGTGCCAGCAGTACGCGGAGTATTCGGGCCTACAATGAGCAGTTCTTC.

This clonotype was picked up many times. This chain links TRBV6-5 with TRBJ1-2; 7 bases match TRBD1. The CDR3 totals 12 residues. The germline gives CDR1 MNHEY, CDR2 SVGAGI. V dropped 2 bases and J dropped 12; count of bases not matched to a gene: 6. CDR3 sequence (DNA): TGTGCCAGCAGTTACCCTGGGACAGAAGACACCTTC. It codes for CASSYPGTEDTF.

This sequence joins TRBV7-6 and TRBJ1-2, with unresolved D. Germline V lookup: CDR1 SGHVS, CDR2 FNYEAQ. V was pared by 2 bases and J by 8 bases, with 12 bases between. The CDR3 covers 13 residues. The chain's CDR3 is CASSLRRGKGYTF. In DNA form, the CDR3 reads TGTGCCAGCAGCTTACGGAGAGGGAAGGGCTACACCTTC.

There are many counts of this clonotype. The chain uses TRBV2 and TRBJ2-5; 7 nucleotides align to TRBD1. V shed 7 bases, J shed 5 bases, and the junction held 7 bases outside the gene matches. Looked up from germline, CDR1 is SNHLY and CDR2 is FYNNEI. The CDR3 length is 13 residues. The CDR3 DNA is TGTGCCAGCACAGGGGGAGTTCAGGAGACCCAGTACTTC. Its translation: CASTGGVQETQYF.

In this sample, this clonotype turned up a few times. The chain links TRBV5-1 to TRBJ2-5; possibly TRBD2 for D (5 bases). V was cut by 1 base and J by 2 bases, with 15 bases left in between. Looked up from germline, CDR1 is SGHRS and CDR2 is YFSETQ. This CDR3 has 16 amino acids. The CDR3: CASSLPRLRTQETQYF. In DNA form, the CDR3 reads TGCGCCAGCAGCTTGCCCAGACTACGGACTCAAGAGACCCAGTACTTC.

In this sample, this clonotype turned up many times. The genes are TRBV7-8 and TRBJ2-5; 8 bases are a match to TRBD1. Germline V gene sequence: CDR1 SGHVS, CDR2 FQNEAQ. The CDR3 consists of 18 residues. Trimming cost V 5 bases and J 1 base; bases outside gene matches: 15. The CDR3 spells CASSNSGNLRGPQETQYF. CDR3 bases: TGTGCCAGCAGCAACAGCGGAAACCTCAGGGGGCCCCAAGAGACCCAGTACTTC.

The genes are TRBV20-1 and TRBJ2-6; no reliable D call. V dropped 7 bases and J dropped 0 bases, with 10 bases sitting between them. Germline lookup yields CDR1 DFQATT and CDR2 SNEGSKA (reference sequence). The CDR3 is made up of 14 amino acids. This chain's CDR3 is CSGASSSGANVLTF. The CDR3 DNA sequence: TGCAGTGGAGCCTCTAGCTCTGGGGCCAACGTCCTGACTTTC.